This T cell receptor (beta chain) is from a study of T cells in Graves' hyperthyroidism and ophthalmopathy (dated by TCRdb to between 2017 and 2020). Background for the entire study: Peripheral blood samples were taken at initial diagnosis, before any treatment was given. TCR Vbeta CDR3 sequencing of approximately 140 peripheral blood samples (over 40 ophthalmopathy, roughly 72 hyperthyroidism and some 17 progressor patients) is reported in the paper. The 75 to 100 discovery patients were randomly split 7:3 into training and test sets. To identify distinguishing TCR V-J signatures, a discovery cohort of 90 to 100 patients was used, comprising 43 with Graves' ophthalmopathy and about 59 with stable Graves' hyperthyroidism. Prospective prediction of ophthalmopathy was tested in an independent validation cohort consisting of 18 hyperthyroidism patients and around 16 patients who later progressed to ophthalmopathy. Once sampling was done, hyperthyroidism patients were given methimazole at a starting dose of 30 mg daily, whereas ophthalmopathy patients were given high-dose intravenous methylprednisolone. In roughly six Graves' hyperthyroidism patients, the study also compared T-cell repertoires from thyroid tissue with T-cell repertoires from blood.

Results and caveats for the whole study, not just this receptor: Sample size was not statistically predetermined, and blinding of investigators to group allocation was not performed. Blood samples also contained most of the expanded thyroid clonotypes (frequency above 0.001), which suggests that blood repertoires may reflect thyroid immune responses. In cross-validation, a model built on a 13 V-J signature told ophthalmopathy apart from stable hyperthyroidism with 87.88% sensitivity and around 84% specificity, and in testing the same model reached 80%/75%. During validation, the model predicted progression to ophthalmopathy a median of about 5.9 months ahead of onset, with roughly 65% sensitivity and around 72% specificity.

As encoded in the germline V gene, CDR1 is ENHRY while CDR2 is SYGVKD. For this chain, trimming is 2 bases at the V end and 5 bases at the J end, and the number of junction bases without a gene match is 8. From its cysteine to its phenylalanine, the CDR3 spans 16 amino acids. Only the CDR3 portion is preserved as DNA: 48 bases, with reading frame beginning at the first base. A note on this clonotype: Its recognized antigen is unknown. No base qualities exist here, and no much larger clone lies one base off it.

TCR beta CDR3 regions were amplified from RNA transcripts. The first round of RT-PCR for the TCR CDR3 was performed with the HTBI primer set and the Qiagen OneStep RT-PCR kit. Libraries were constructed in a second round of multiplex PCR, after which size selection and purification were performed. Libraries were sequenced paired-end with 100 bp reads on an Illumina HiSeq2000. The authors' analysis ran thus. SOAPnuke was used to process the raw data, with reads discarded if the reads contained adapters or uncalled bases, had a mean Phred below 15, or lacked an exact constant-primer or identifier match. COPE v1.2.5 was used to merge high-quality paired reads, and clonotypes were defined as unique nucleotide sequences. MiTCR v1.1 was used to align clonotypes to the IMGT TRBV, TRBD and TRBJ reference segments. Analysis was restricted to V-J combinations with a frequency above 0.0001, which covered roughly 99% of repertoires. A TCS score was defined as the ratio between F50 (clonal expansion) and ExV (chaos), using BLOSUM62-based TCRdist between CDR3 peptides within each V-J. Welch's t-statistics and random forest reduced several hundred V-J features to 13, which were used in a naive Bayes classifier (R e1071). TCRdb reran the public reads through fastp at Q25 and MiXCR, keeping productive beta chains. Entries that share a CDR3 protein sequence are merged under the most common genes and DNA. The V and J calls follow TCRdb's processing rather than the paper's. The sample profile shows fewer than 450,000 distinct CDR3 sequences; 15% to 20% of them were found once. The ten largest make up roughly 35% of the sample.

The hyperthyroidism patients were between 18 and 65 years old and newly diagnosed, with a disease duration of less than 2 months. Any patient with an uncontrolled infection, another autoimmune disease, pregnancy or lactation was excluded. Clinical symptoms, serum thyroxine and TRAb, thyroid ultrasound, and orbital computed tomography formed the basis for the diagnoses. Blood from progressor patients was collected at the time of first diagnosis with hyperthyroidism, before any ophthalmopathy symptoms had appeared. PBMCs were separated from roughly 10 ml of fresh peripheral blood using Ficoll-Paque density gradient centrifugation. Progressor patients were first diagnosed with Graves' hyperthyroidism and then developed ophthalmopathy during follow-up. Total RNA was extracted with Trizol reagent, and quality was checked on an Agilent 2100 Bioanalyzer.

The clonotype originates from a young woman with Graves' hyperthyroidism that later progressed to Graves' ophthalmopathy. The sequenced sample consisted of blood. The chain couples TRBV10-3 to TRBJ2-3, with 9 junctional bases fitting TRBD1. The sequenced DNA: TGTGCCATCAGTGAGGACAATACAGGGGGCGAAGATACGCAGTATTTT. This translates into CAISEDNTGGEDTQYF.